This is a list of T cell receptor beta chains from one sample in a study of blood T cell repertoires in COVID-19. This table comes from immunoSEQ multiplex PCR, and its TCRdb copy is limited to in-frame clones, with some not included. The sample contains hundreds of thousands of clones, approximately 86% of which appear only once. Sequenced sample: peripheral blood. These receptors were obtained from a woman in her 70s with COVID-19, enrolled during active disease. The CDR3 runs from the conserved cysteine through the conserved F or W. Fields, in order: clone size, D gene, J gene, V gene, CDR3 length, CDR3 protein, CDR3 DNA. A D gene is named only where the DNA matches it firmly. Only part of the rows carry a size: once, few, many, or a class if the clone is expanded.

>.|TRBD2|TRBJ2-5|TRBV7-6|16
CASSLGSLAGGGAQYF
TGTGCCAGCAGCTTAGGTTCACTAGCGGGTGGTGGTGCCCAGTACTTC
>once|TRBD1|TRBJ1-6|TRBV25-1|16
CASSVFRDRGNSPLHF
TGTGCCAGCAGTGTATTCCGGGACAGGGGTAATTCACCCCTCCACTTT
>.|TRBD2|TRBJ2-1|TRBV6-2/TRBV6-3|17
CASSYSLAGASFGEQFF
TGTGCCAGCAGTTACTCGCTAGCGGGGGCCTCGTTCGGTGAGCAGTTCTTC
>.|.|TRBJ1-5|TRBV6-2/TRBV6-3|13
CASSNRPNQPQHF
TGTGCCAGCAGCAACAGGCCCAATCAGCCCCAGCATTTT
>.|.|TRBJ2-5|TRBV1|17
CTSSQVPGTSPEETQYF
TGCACCAGCAGCCAAGTGCCCGGGACTAGTCCAGAAGAGACCCAGTACTTC
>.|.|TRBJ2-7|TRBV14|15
CASSSLGGGSYEQYF
TGTGCCAGCAGCAGTTTAGGCGGCGGATCCTACGAGCAGTACTTC
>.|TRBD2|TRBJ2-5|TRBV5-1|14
CASSLSSGGETQYF
TGCGCCAGCAGCTTGTCTAGCGGGGGGGAGACCCAGTACTTC
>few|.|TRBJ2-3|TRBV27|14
CASSFSGIADTQYF
TGTGCCAGCAGTTTTTCCGGGATTGCAGATACGCAGTATTTT
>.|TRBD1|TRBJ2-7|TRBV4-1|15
CASSQVRDSRYEQYF
TGCGCCAGCAGCCAAGTCCGGGACAGTAGGTACGAGCAGTACTTC
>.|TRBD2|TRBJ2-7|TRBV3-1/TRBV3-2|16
CASSRWTSGGAEEQYF
TGTGCCAGCAGCCGATGGACTAGCGGGGGGGCGGAGGAGCAGTACTTC
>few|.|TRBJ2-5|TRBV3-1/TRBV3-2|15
CASSQGTGYQETQYF
TGTGCCAGCAGCCAAGGGACGGGGTACCAAGAGACCCAGTACTTC
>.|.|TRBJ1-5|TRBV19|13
CASSIAGNQPQHF
TGTGCCAGTAGTATAGCGGGTAATCAGCCCCAGCATTTT
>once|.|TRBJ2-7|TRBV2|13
CASSAWDTYEQYF
TGTGCCAGCAGTGCGTGGGACACCTACGAGCAGTACTTC
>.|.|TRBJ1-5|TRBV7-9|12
CASSLNQQPQHF
TGTGCCAGCAGCTTAAATCAGCAGCCCCAGCATTTT
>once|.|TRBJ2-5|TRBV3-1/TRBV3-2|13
CASSQVRGETQYF
TGTGCCAGCAGCCAAGTAAGGGGGGAGACCCAGTACTTC
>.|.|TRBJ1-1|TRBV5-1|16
CASSLAGPRRDTEAFF
TGCGCCAGCAGTCTGGCAGGGCCCCGGCGAGACACTGAAGCTTTCTTT
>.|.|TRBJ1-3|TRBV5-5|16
CASSLGRDFSGNTIYF
TGTGCCAGCAGCTTGGGCAGGGACTTCTCTGGAAACACCATATATTTT
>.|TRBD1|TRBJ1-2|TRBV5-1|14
CASSPGTGALGYTF
TGCGCCAGCAGCCCCGGGACAGGGGCACTTGGCTACACCTTC
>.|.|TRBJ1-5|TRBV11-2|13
CASSLEGGKPQHF
TGTGCCAGCAGCTTAGAGGGAGGAAAGCCCCAGCATTTT
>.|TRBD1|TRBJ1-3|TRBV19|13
CASSKDRGNTIYF
TGTGCCAGTAGTAAGGACAGGGGAAACACCATATATTTT
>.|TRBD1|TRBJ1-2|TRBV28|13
CASTLTGENGYTF
TGTGCCAGCACGCTAACAGGGGAGAATGGCTACACCTTC
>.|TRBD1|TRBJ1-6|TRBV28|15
CASSPADRDHSPLHF
TGTGCCAGCAGCCCAGCGGACAGGGACCATTCACCCCTCCACTTT
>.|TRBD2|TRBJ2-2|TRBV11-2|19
CASSLFGSSGGSNTGELFF
TGTGCCAGCAGCTTATTCGGATCCAGCGGGGGGTCAAACACCGGGGAGCTGTTTTTT
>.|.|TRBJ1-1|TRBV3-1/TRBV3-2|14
CASSQLGKEGEAFF
TGTGCCAGCAGCCAATTGGGGAAAGAGGGTGAAGCTTTCTTT
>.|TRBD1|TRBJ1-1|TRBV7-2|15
CASSAPQGVVTEAFF
TGTGCCAGCAGCGCTCCACAGGGGGTGGTGACTGAAGCTTTCTTT
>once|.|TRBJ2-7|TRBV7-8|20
CASSLTFNPSWQGNRYEQYF
TGTGCCAGCAGCTTAACCTTCAACCCCTCTTGGCAGGGGAATAGGTACGAGCAGTACTTC